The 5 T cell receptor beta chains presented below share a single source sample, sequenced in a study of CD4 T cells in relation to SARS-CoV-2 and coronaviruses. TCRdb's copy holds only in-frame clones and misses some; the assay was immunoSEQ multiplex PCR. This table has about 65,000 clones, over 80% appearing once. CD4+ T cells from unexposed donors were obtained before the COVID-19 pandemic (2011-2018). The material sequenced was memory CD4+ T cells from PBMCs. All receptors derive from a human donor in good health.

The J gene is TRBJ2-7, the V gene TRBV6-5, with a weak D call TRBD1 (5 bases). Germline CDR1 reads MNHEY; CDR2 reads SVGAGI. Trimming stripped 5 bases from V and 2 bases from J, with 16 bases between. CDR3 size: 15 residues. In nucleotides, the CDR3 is TGTGCCAGCAGTAGCTACAGTGGGGCCGCCTACGAGCAGTACTTC. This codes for CASSSYSGAAYEQYF.

The CDR3 coding sequence is TGTGCCAGCAGCCCGCTCACTGGGAGCTCTGGAAACACCATATATTTT. Its protein is CASSPLTGSSGNTIYF. V and J are TRBV3-1 (or the pseudogene TRBV3-2) and TRBJ1-3, with D hard to call. V was trimmed by 4 bases and J by 0 bases, leaving 13 bases between them. Looked up from germline, CDR1 is LGHDT and CDR2 is YNNKEL (reference sequence). This CDR3 has 16 residues.

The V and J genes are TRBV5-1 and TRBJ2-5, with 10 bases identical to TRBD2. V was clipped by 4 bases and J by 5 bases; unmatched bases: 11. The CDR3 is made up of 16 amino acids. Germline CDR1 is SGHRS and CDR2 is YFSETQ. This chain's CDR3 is CASSETGTSAEETQYF. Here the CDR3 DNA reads TGCGCCAGCAGCGAAACCGGGACTAGCGCAGAGGAGACCCAGTACTTC. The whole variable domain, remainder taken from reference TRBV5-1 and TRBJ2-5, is KAGVTQTPRYLIKTRGQQVTLSCSPISGHRSVSWYQQTPGQGLQFLFEYFSETQRNKGNFPGRFSGRQFSNSRSEMNVSTLELGDSALYLCASSETGTSAEETQYFGPGTRLLVL.

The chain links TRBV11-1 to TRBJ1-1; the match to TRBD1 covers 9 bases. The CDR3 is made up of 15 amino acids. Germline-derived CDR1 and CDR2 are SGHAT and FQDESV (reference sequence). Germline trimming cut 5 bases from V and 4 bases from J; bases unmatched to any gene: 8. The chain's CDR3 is CASSIPQGASTEAFF. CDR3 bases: TGTGCCAGCAGCATACCACAGGGGGCGAGCACTGAAGCTTTCTTT.

The chain's CDR3 is CASRRDRARGNEKLFF. The CDR3, as DNA: TGTGCCAGCAGGAGGGACAGGGCGCGCGGGAATGAAAAACTGTTTTTT. The rearrangement joins TRBV2 to TRBJ1-4; 9 nucleotides match TRBD1. There are 16 residues in the CDR3. V was clipped by 6 bases and J by 5 bases; unmatched bases: 10. Germline V CDR1 and CDR2: SNHLY, FYNNEI.